This passage covers 27 T cell receptor beta chains from one sample sequenced in a study of shared clonotypes between healthy human individuals. Repertoires were generated with immunoSEQ multiplex PCR, while TCRdb's copy carries only in-frame clones and drops some. The repertoire has roughly 1 million clones, roughly 80% of them found once; the top ten carry approximately 1.5%. Material for sequencing was memory CD4+ T cells sorted from blood. As to subset: CD45RA-negative fraction. The receptors were sampled from a man younger than 30 in good health.

The genes are TRBV18 and TRBJ2-7, with 11 bases aligning to TRBD2. Losses at the gene ends were 3 bases for V and 4 bases for J; bases not matched to a gene: 8. The germline V gene encodes CDR1 KGHSH and CDR2 LQKENI. The CDR3 has 16 amino acids. CDR3 in amino acids: CASSPSLAGGSYEQYF. CDR3 sequence (DNA): TGTGCCAGCTCACCCTCTCTAGCGGGAGGCTCATACGAGCAGTACTTC.

The chain recombines TRBV10-1 with TRBJ2-3; TRBD2 agrees at 8 bases. CDR1 is WNHNN and CDR2 is SYGVQD in the germline V gene (reference sequence). V shed 3 bases, J shed 2 bases, and the junction held 4 bases outside the gene matches. This CDR3 is built from 15 residues. The DNA of the CDR3 is TGCGCCAGCAGTGACGGCGGGGGGTTCACAGATACGCAGTATTTT. Translating gives CASSDGGGFTDTQYF.

The J gene is TRBJ2-3, the V gene TRBV9; D unresolved. This CDR3 has 12 residues. Trimming left V 2 bases short and J 11 bases short, with 12 bases between. CDR1 and CDR2 from the germline V gene are SGDLS and YYNGEE. CDR3 protein: CASSVAYDLQYF. CDR3 in DNA: TGTGCCAGCAGCGTCGCTTACGATTTGCAGTATTTT.

The chain carries TRBV28 and TRBJ2-5, with 12 bases identical to TRBD2. Germline V gene lookup returns CDR1 MDHEN and CDR2 SYDVKM. The CDR3 is 15 amino acids. After removal of 5 bases from V and 2 bases from J, the junction contained 3 bases not matched to a gene. CDR3 region: CASSTGTSGQETQYF. The DNA of the CDR3 is TGTGCCAGCAGTACTGGGACTAGCGGGCAAGAGACCCAGTACTTC.

This clone was recorded once. V usage is TRBV11-2 and J usage is TRBJ2-1; TRBD1 agrees at 7 bases. Losses at the gene ends were 5 bases for V and 7 bases for J; bases not matched to a gene: 8. Looked up from germline, CDR1 is SGHAT and CDR2 is FQNNGV. CDR3 size: 14 residues. CDR3 DNA: TGTGCCAGCAGCCCGACGACAGGGAATAATGAGCAGTTCTTC. Translating it yields CASSPTTGNNEQFF.

This clone turned up a few times. The V call is TRBV5-1, the J call TRBJ1-1; D is possibly TRBD1 (5 bases). The CDR3 has 14 residues. Between the trimmed V and J ends, which lost 5 bases and 3 bases, there was a span of 14 bases. Germline CDR1 SGHRS, CDR2 YFSETQ. The CDR3 reads CASRSGTAHTEAFF. The CDR3 nucleotides are TGCGCCAGCAGGTCGGGGACGGCCCACACTGAAGCTTTCTTT.

The chain couples TRBV28 to TRBJ2-5; 10 positions match TRBD2. The ends lost 7 bases at V and 6 bases at J; junction bases unmatched: 14. The CDR3 runs 16 residues. The V gene's germline CDR1 is MDHEN and CDR2 SYDVKM. CDR3 in DNA: TGTGCCAGCACGCGTAGCGGGGGGCAAGGTCGCAAGACCCAGTACTTC. Translating gives CASTRSGGQGRKTQYF.

This chain joins TRBV9 and TRBJ2-7; a weak D match, TRBD2 (5 bases). This CDR3 is 16 amino acids long. V was shortened by 4 bases and J by 3 bases, with 20 bases between the two germline ends. Germline loops: CDR1 SGDLS, CDR2 YYNGEE. The CDR3 nucleotides are TGTGCCAGCAGCCCCCGAGAGATCGGACTTTTCTACGAGCAGTACTTC. It specifies CASSPREIGLFYEQYF.

The chain combines TRBV5-1 with TRBJ2-7; 9 positions agree with TRBD1. The CDR3 spans 15 residues. Germline V gives CDR1 SGHRS, CDR2 YFSETQ. With 0 bases clipped from V and 4 bases from J, the junction kept 5 bases outside the gene matches. The CDR3 protein is CASSLDPGTGYEQYF. The CDR3 DNA reads as TGCGCCAGCAGCTTGGACCCCGGGACAGGGTACGAGCAGTACTTC.

This chain links TRBV9 with TRBJ2-1; D is unresolved. CDR1 SGDLS and CDR2 YYNGEE come from the germline V gene. V lost 0 bases and J 4 bases, leaving 11 bases between the germline ends. This CDR3 is 15 amino acids long. CDR3 bases: TGTGCCAGCAGCGTAGCCGCGGCTGGGTACAATGAGCAGTTCTTC. This codes for CASSVAAAGYNEQFF.

This chain links TRBV6-1 with TRBJ1-5, with no clear D. The CDR3 totals 14 residues. The germline V gene has CDR1 MNHNS and CDR2 SASEGT. V shed 1 base and J shed 7 bases, with 11 bases lying between them. DNA of the CDR3: TGTGCCAGCAGTGAAGAAAGGGTAAGGCAGCCCCAGCATTTT. Amino acid sequence: CASSEERVRQPQHF.

The CDR3, as DNA: TGTGCCAGTAGTAAATCGGGGATGAACACTGAAGCTTTCTTT. Translated, it gives CASSKSGMNTEAFF. V gene TRBV19 combines with J gene TRBJ1-1, with D hard to call. This CDR3 is 14 amino acids long. V was shortened by 4 bases and J by 0 bases, with 9 bases between the two germline ends. Per germline, CDR1 LNHDA and CDR2 SQIVND (reference sequence). Complete variable domain (other parts from reference TRBV19 and TRBJ1-1): DGGITQSPKYLFRKEGQNVTLSCEQNLNHDAMYWYRQDPGQGLRLIYYSQIVNDFQKGDIAEGYSVSREKKESFPLTVTSAQKNPTAFYLCASSKSGMNTEAFFGQGTRLTVV.

The CDR3 here is CASSSGLAGGPPYF. CDR3 nucleotides: TGTGCCAGCAGTTCTGGACTAGCGGGGGGCCCACCGTACTTC. This chain connects TRBV28 to TRBJ2-7; 14 bases map to TRBD2. Germline assignment: CDR1 MDHEN and CDR2 SYDVKM. The CDR3 sequence is 14 residues long. The V gene end was trimmed by 4 bases and the J gene end by 12 bases; junction bases not matched to a gene: 8.

This chain links TRBV14 with TRBJ2-3; possible D gene TRBD1, 5 bases. The germline V gene encodes CDR1 SGHDN and CDR2 FVKESK. The V end was cut by 4 bases, the J end by 8 bases, with 13 bases between. CDR3 length equals 13 residues. In DNA, the CDR3 is TGTGCCAGCAGCCCTACATCCCAGGGTACGCAGTATTTT. Amino acids: CASSPTSQGTQYF.

The V gene is TRBV27, the J gene TRBJ2-1, with 13 bases that match TRBD2. CDR1 and CDR2 (germline): MNHEY, SMNVEV (reference sequence). The CDR3 covers 20 residues. The J segment lost 0 bases and the V segment lost 5 bases, leaving 13 bases of the junction unmatched. The CDR3 bases are TGTGCCAGCAGTATCAGGGGAAACGGACTAGCGGGGGTCTCCTACAATGAGCAGTTCTTC. As protein: CASSIRGNGLAGVSYNEQFF.

The rearrangement joins TRBV11-2 to TRBJ1-3; D not certain. The CDR3 extends over 13 amino acids. The V and J ends lost 8 bases and 0 bases respectively, with 8 bases between them. The germline CDR1 and CDR2 sequences are SGHAT and FQNNGV. The CDR3 sequence: CASSPGSGNTIYF. The CDR3 DNA follows: TGTGCCAGCTCACCGGGCTCTGGAAACACCATATATTTT.

V is TRBV11-2 and J is TRBJ2-1; 8 bases map to TRBD2. The germline gives CDR1 SGHAT, CDR2 FQNNGV. V dropped 1 base and J dropped 1; count of bases not matched to a gene: 3. There are 16 residues in the CDR3. The CDR3 DNA reads as TGTGCCAGCAGCTTAGGAGCGGGGGTTTCCTACAATGAGCAGTTCTTC. Amino acid sequence: CASSLGAGVSYNEQFF.

This chain joins TRBV19 and TRBJ2-3, with 12 bases that match TRBD1. The CDR3 runs to 16 residues. V gave up 3 bases and J gave up 6 bases; unmatched junction bases: 7. In germline, CDR1 is LNHDA, CDR2 SQIVND (reference sequence). The CDR3 sequence: CASSIPGQGADDTQYF. The CDR3 bases are TGTGCCAGTAGTATCCCGGGACAGGGGGCGGACGATACGCAGTATTTT.

This clone was seen ten or more times. The chain couples TRBV14 to TRBJ1-6, with D maybe TRBD1 (5 bases). The length of the CDR3 is 15 residues. CDR1 and CDR2 (germline): SGHDN, FVKESK. Between the trimmed V and J ends, which lost 1 base and 9 bases, there was a span of 13 bases. The CDR3 is CASSQAGLKRSPLHF. CDR3 nucleotides: TGTGCCAGCAGCCAAGCGGGGCTCAAGCGTTCACCCCTCCACTTT.

The chain employs TRBV27 and TRBJ2-1; 8 bases agree with TRBD2. Germline V gene lookup returns CDR1 MNHEY and CDR2 SMNVEV (reference sequence). The J segment lost 7 bases and the V segment lost 6 bases, leaving 5 bases of the junction unmatched. This CDR3 comprises 13 residues. The CDR3 nucleotides are TGTGCCAGCAGCCGACTAGCGCTGAATGAGCAGTTCTTC. Amino acid sequence: CASSRLALNEQFF.

The V call is TRBV14, the J call TRBJ2-7, with D possibly matching TRBD1 (6 bases). CDR1 and CDR2 from the germline V gene are SGHDN and FVKESK. The CDR3 is made up of 15 amino acids. Trimming took off 2 bases at V and 3 bases at J, with 14 bases between the two ends. This CDR3 reads CASSQMGAFLYEQYF. DNA for the CDR3: TGTGCCAGCAGCCAAATGGGGGCCTTCCTCTACGAGCAGTACTTC.

V is TRBV5-1 and J is TRBJ1-1, with D unclear. V was clipped by 3 bases and J by 1 base, with 10 bases between them. Germline assignment: CDR1 SGHRS and CDR2 YFSETQ. The CDR3 consists of 14 residues. The CDR3 nucleotides read TGCGCCAGCAGCTACCGAGAGTCGAACACTGAAGCTTTCTTT. Translating it yields CASSYRESNTEAFF. Combining the CDR3 with reference TRBV5-1 and TRBJ1-1 gives the whole variable domain KAGVTQTPRYLIKTRGQQVTLSCSPISGHRSVSWYQQTPGQGLQFLFEYFSETQRNKGNFPGRFSGRQFSNSRSEMNVSTLELGDSALYLCASSYRESNTEAFFGQGTRLTVV.

V is TRBV5-4 and J is TRBJ1-2; 9 bases align to TRBD1. CDR3 length: 15 residues. Per the germline V gene, CDR1 is SGHNT and CDR2 is YYREEE (reference sequence). V gave up 0 bases and J gave up 4 bases; unmatched junction bases: 4. The CDR3 DNA reads as TGTGCCAGCAGCTTGGATACAGGGGGCCCCTATGGCTACACCTTC. Translation gives CASSLDTGGPYGYTF.

The V gene is TRBV7-9, the J gene TRBJ2-1; 12 nucleotides line up with TRBD2. The CDR3 sequence is 17 residues long. Germline assignment: CDR1 SEHNR and CDR2 FQNEAQ (reference sequence). Trimming removed 0 bases from V and 3 bases from J; junction bases left unmatched: 3. The CDR3 here is CASSLAGLAGLYNEQFF. DNA for the CDR3: TGTGCCAGCAGCTTAGCTGGACTAGCGGGACTCTACAATGAGCAGTTCTTC.

With respect to this clone: Other DNA sequences in this sample translate to the same CDR3. This chain links TRBV2 with TRBJ1-2; 8 nucleotides match TRBD1. With 8 bases clipped from V and 2 bases from J, the junction kept 4 bases outside the gene matches. This CDR3 contains 13 residues. Germline-derived CDR1 and CDR2 are SNHLY and FYNNEI. The CDR3 here is CASSGQANYGYTF. CDR3 nucleotides: TGTGCCAGCTCGGGACAGGCGAACTATGGCTACACCTTC.

With regard to this clone: This sample includes further DNA sequences coding for the same CDR3. The chain is built from TRBV7-2 and TRBJ1-5; D perhaps matches TRBD1 (5 bases). Trimming left V 1 base short and J 6 bases short, with 10 bases between. Germline CDR1 and CDR2: SGHTA and FQGNSA. The CDR3 runs to 14 residues. The CDR3 region is CASSLVGRGQPQHF. Here the CDR3 DNA reads TGTGCCAGCAGCTTAGTGGGGCGGGGTCAGCCCCAGCATTTT.

The J gene is TRBJ2-1, the V gene TRBV29-1; TRBD2 agrees at 12 bases. Germline V gene sequence: CDR1 SQVTM, CDR2 ANQGSEA. The CDR3 totals 14 residues. Losses at the gene ends were 4 bases for V and 10 bases for J; bases not matched to a gene: 8. The CDR3, as DNA: TGCAGCGTTGGGCCTAGCGGGAGGGCGACGGAGCAGTTCTTC. Residues: CSVGPSGRATEQFF.